This TCR beta chain is from a study of technical replicates of blood from a few donors. The CDR3 has 15 residues. With 0 bases removed from V and 6 bases from J, the gap between germline ends came to 14 bases. Per germline, CDR1 LGHNA and CDR2 YSLEER. Sequencing used immunoSEQ multiplex PCR; TCRdb keeps in-frame clones, though not all of them. The data hold 50,000 to 60,000 clones, with approximately 95% observed a single time. The sequenced material came from PBMCs. The TCR originated in a human donor in good health. Some clones in this sample may be carry-over from other donors' samples. The chain recombines TRBV4-3 with TRBJ1-1; D is ambiguous. The CDR3 region is CASSQEVGGRPEAFF. The CDR3 DNA reads TGCGCCAGCAGCCAAGAAGTAGGCGGGCGACCTGAAGCTTTCTTT.